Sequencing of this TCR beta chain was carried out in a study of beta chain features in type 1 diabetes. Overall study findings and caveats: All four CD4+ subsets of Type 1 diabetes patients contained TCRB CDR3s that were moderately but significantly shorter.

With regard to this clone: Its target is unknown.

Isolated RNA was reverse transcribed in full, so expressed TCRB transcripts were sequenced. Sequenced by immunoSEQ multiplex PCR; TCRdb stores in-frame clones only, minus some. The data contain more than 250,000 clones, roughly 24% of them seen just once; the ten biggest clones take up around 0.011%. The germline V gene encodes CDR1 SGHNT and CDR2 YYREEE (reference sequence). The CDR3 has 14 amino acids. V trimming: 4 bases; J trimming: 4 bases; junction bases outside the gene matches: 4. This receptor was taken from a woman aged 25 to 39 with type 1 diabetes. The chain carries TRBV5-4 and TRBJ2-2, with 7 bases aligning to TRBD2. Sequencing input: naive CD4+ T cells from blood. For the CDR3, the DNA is TGTGCCAGCAGCCAACTAGCGCCCACCGGGGAGCTGTTTTTT. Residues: CASSQLAPTGELFF.